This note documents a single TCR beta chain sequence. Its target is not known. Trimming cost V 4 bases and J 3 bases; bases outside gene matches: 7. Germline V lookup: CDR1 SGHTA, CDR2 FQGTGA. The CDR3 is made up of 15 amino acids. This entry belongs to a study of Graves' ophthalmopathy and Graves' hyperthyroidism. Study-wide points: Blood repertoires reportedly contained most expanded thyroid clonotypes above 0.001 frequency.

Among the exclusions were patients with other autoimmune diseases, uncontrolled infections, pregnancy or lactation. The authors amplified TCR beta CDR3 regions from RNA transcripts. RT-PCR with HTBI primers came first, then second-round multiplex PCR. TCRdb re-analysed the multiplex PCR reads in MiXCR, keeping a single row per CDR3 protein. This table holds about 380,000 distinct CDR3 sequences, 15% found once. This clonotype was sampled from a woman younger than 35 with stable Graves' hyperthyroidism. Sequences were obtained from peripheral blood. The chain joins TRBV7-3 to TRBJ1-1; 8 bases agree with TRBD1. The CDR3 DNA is TGTGCCAGCAGCTCGCAGGGGGCGAGGGACACTGAAGCTTTCTTT. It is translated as CASSSQGARDTEAFF.